This entry lists 23 T cell receptor beta chains sequenced from one sample in a study of blood T cell repertoires in COVID-19. TCRdb keeps only in-frame clones here, not all; method: immunoSEQ multiplex PCR. The sample carries over 50,000 clones, 86% recorded once. Sample: peripheral blood. These TCRs come from a man in his 70s with active COVID-19.

This chain links TRBV18 with TRBJ2-6; perhaps TRBD1 as D (7 bases). Germline CDR1 and CDR2: KGHSH and LQKENI. This CDR3 has 19 residues. Between the trimmed V and J ends, which lost 0 bases and 0 bases, there was a span of 15 bases. CDR3 in amino acids: CASSPPRTGGLSGANVLTF. Here the CDR3 DNA reads TGTGCCAGCTCACCACCAAGGACAGGAGGGCTCTCTGGGGCCAACGTCCTGACTTTC.

The chain recombines TRBV7-2 with TRBJ1-5, with D uncertain. V was cut by 5 bases and J by 7 bases, with 15 bases left in between. Per germline, CDR1 SGHTA and CDR2 FQGNSA. This CDR3 contains 14 residues. The CDR3 region is CASSIRDPGQPQHF. CDR3 DNA: TGTGCCAGCAGCATCCGGGATCCGGGGCAGCCCCAGCATTTT.

This clone was observed once. The genes are TRBV13 and TRBJ2-3, with D maybe TRBD2 (6 bases). Trimming removed 2 bases at V and 3 bases at J, with 18 bases between. From germline, CDR1 is PRHDT and CDR2 FYEKMQ (reference sequence). The length of the CDR3 is 17 residues. CDR3 coding DNA: TGTGCCAGCAGCTTAATTGGGCGGGGAAGAGGGACAGATACGCAGTATTTT. Amino acid sequence: CASSLIGRGRGTDTQYF.

This chain uses TRBV5-6 with TRBJ1-5, with D possibly matching TRBD1 (5 bases). Trimming cost V 2 bases and J 0 bases, with 12 bases left between them. The CDR3 loop spans 16 amino acids. Germline V CDR1 and CDR2: SGHDT, YYEEEE. CDR3 coding DNA: TGTGCCAGCAGCTTCTTCGAAAGGGGTAGCAATCAGCCCCAGCATTTT. This translates into CASSFFERGSNQPQHF.

V and J are TRBV11-2 and TRBJ1-2; perhaps TRBD1 as D (6 bases). Germline values: CDR1 SGHAT, CDR2 FQNNGV. Trimming cost V 0 bases and J 2 bases, with 16 bases left between them. CDR3 size: 17 residues. CDR3 protein: CASSLEGGGRLNYGYTF. CDR3 nucleotides: TGTGCCAGCAGCTTAGAGGGGGGCGGGAGACTCAACTATGGCTACACCTTC.

The chain links TRBV2 to TRBJ2-3; 7 bases are a match to TRBD2. With V trimmed by 7 bases and J by 4 bases, 5 bases remained unmatched. CDR1 and CDR2 from the germline V gene are SNHLY and FYNNEI. This CDR3 has 13 residues. The CDR3 DNA reads TGTGCCAGCACGGCTAGCGGACCAGATACGCAGTATTTT. The encoded protein is CASTASGPDTQYF.

V gene TRBV6-5 combines with J gene TRBJ1-1, with 7 bases that match TRBD1. J was trimmed by 6 bases and V by 8 bases; bases with no gene match: 12. This CDR3 spans 14 amino acids. Germline CDR1 reads MNHEY; CDR2 reads SVGAGI. The CDR3 region has the DNA TGTGCCAGCCGTTCTTCCGACAGGGCGTCTGAAGCTTTCTTT. As protein: CASRSSDRASEAFF.

In its sample, this clone was seen a few times. V gene TRBV7-2 combines with J gene TRBJ2-7, with 9 bases fitting TRBD1. This CDR3 has 18 amino acids. V lost 2 bases and J lost 0; bases outside the gene matches: 11. Germline V gene lookup returns CDR1 SGHTA and CDR2 FQGNSA. CDR3 bases: TGTGCCAGCAGCTTAACCCCCGCCGGGACAGGGCGCTCCTACGAGCAGTACTTC. This encodes CASSLTPAGTGRSYEQYF.

The V gene is TRBV7-9, the J gene TRBJ1-3; 9 positions match TRBD1. The CDR3 spans 16 residues. V was clipped by 3 bases and J by 1 base; unmatched bases: 4. From germline, CDR1 is SEHNR and CDR2 FQNEAQ (reference sequence). CDR3 nucleotide sequence: TGTGCCAGCAGCTTGTCGGACAGGGGATCTGGAAACACCATATATTTT. It specifies CASSLSDRGSGNTIYF.

The chain joins TRBV7-9 to TRBJ1-2; 9 nucleotides line up with TRBD1. Germline CDR1 SEHNR, CDR2 FQNEAQ (reference sequence). This CDR3 has 13 residues. Unmatched junction bases numbered 2, after V lost 3 bases and J lost 6 bases. This chain's CDR3 is CASSLWDRDGYTF. The CDR3 DNA is TGTGCCAGCAGCTTGTGGGACAGGGATGGCTACACCTTC.

The rearrangement links TRBV6-5 to TRBJ2-7; TRBD1 matches 11 bases. This CDR3 spans 15 amino acids. CDR1 is MNHEY, CDR2 SVGAGI, per germline. V shed 2 bases, J shed 2 bases, and the junction held 2 bases outside the gene matches. This CDR3 is CASSYGTGGAYEQYF. The CDR3 DNA is TGTGCCAGCAGTTACGGGACAGGGGGGGCCTACGAGCAGTACTTC.

The CDR3: CASSGDTYYNEQFF. The DNA of the CDR3 is TGTGCCAGCAGCGGGGACACATACTACAATGAGCAGTTCTTC. The genes are TRBV7-8 and TRBJ2-1; a possible D gene is TRBD1 (6 bases). Trimming shortened V by 5 bases and J by 3 bases, and 11 bases separated the two germline ends. The germline V gene has CDR1 SGHVS and CDR2 FQNEAQ. The CDR3 is 14 amino acids.

J is TRBJ1-2 and V is TRBV19; TRBD1 matches at 9 bases. The CDR3 contains 14 residues. Germline V gene lookup returns CDR1 LNHDA and CDR2 SQIVND (reference sequence). J gave up 6 bases and V 6 bases, and 8 bases lay outside the gene matches. DNA for the CDR3: TGTGCCAGTAGCACAGGGGGCGGGGGTCATGGCTACACCTTC. Protein product: CASSTGGGGHGYTF. Filled out from reference TRBV19 and TRBJ1-2, the complete variable domain reads DGGITQSPKYLFRKEGQNVTLSCEQNLNHDAMYWYRQDPGQGLRLIYYSQIVNDFQKGDIAEGYSVSREKKESFPLTVTSAQKNPTAFYLCASSTGGGGHGYTFGSGTRLTVV.

The chain joins TRBV6-1 to TRBJ1-5, with D possibly being TRBD1 (5 bases). The CDR3 extends over 14 amino acids. The germline V gene encodes CDR1 MNHNS and CDR2 SASEGT. Trimming pared 1 base from V and 5 bases from J, leaving 9 bases between. In DNA, the CDR3 is TGTGCCAGCAGTGAAGGGGGCTGGGATCAGCCCCAGCATTTT. Protein sequence: CASSEGGWDQPQHF.

The V and J genes are TRBV5-5 and TRBJ2-7; TRBD2 matches at 11 bases. The V gene's germline CDR1 is SGHKS and CDR2 YYEKEE (reference sequence). This CDR3 comprises 16 residues. Losses at the gene ends were 6 bases for V and 0 bases for J; bases not matched to a gene: 8. CDR3 DNA sequence: TGTGCCAGCATGAGGGCTAGCGGGGGGCTCTCCTACGAGCAGTACTTC. Protein sequence: CASMRASGGLSYEQYF.

This clone has just one count. The rearrangement uses TRBV5-4 and TRBJ2-2; 7 nucleotides align to TRBD2. The V segment lost 4 bases and the J segment 5 bases; nucleotides outside the gene matches: 11. Germline CDR1 reads SGHNT; CDR2 reads YYREEE (reference sequence). The CDR3 is made up of 16 amino acids. CDR3 protein: CASSPWEGRGTGELFF. The CDR3 nucleotides read TGTGCCAGCAGCCCCTGGGAGGGGCGGGGGACCGGGGAGCTGTTTTTT.

The gene calls are TRBV15 and TRBJ1-5; D is undetermined. CDR1 LNHNV and CDR2 YYDKDF come from the germline V gene (reference sequence). CDR3 size: 15 residues. V lost 2 bases to trimming and J lost 2 bases, with 10 bases between them. The CDR3 region is CATSRPPEGNQPQHF. Written as DNA, the CDR3 is TGTGCCACCAGCAGACCCCCCGAGGGCAATCAGCCCCAGCATTTT. The entire variable domain, with the rest obtained from reference TRBV15 and TRBJ1-5, is as follows: DAMVIQNPRYQVTQFGKPVTLSCSQTLNHNVMYWYQQKSSQAPKLLFHYYDKDFNNEADTPDNFQSRRPNTSFCFLDIRSPGLGDTAMYLCATSRPPEGNQPQHFGDGTRLSIL.

J is TRBJ1-2 and V is TRBV10-3; D is possibly TRBD1 (5 bases). With 0 bases removed from V and 8 bases from J, the gap between germline ends came to 16 bases. CDR3 length: 15 residues. Looked up from germline, CDR1 is ENHRY and CDR2 is SYGVKD. CDR3 region: CAISESGGSLKGYTF. In nucleotides, the CDR3 is TGTGCCATCAGTGAGTCTGGGGGGTCCCTGAAGGGCTACACCTTC.

The genes are TRBV6-2 or TRBV6-3 and TRBJ2-2, with TRBD2 matching 8 bases. V trimming: 6 bases; J trimming: 4 bases; junction bases outside the gene matches: 7. Germline values: CDR1 MNHEY, CDR2 SVGEGT. This CDR3 has 15 amino acids. The DNA of the CDR3 is TGTGCCAGCAGCCGGGGGGGGCGTTTCACCGGGGAGCTGTTTTTT. Residues: CASSRGGRFTGELFF.

A few counts support this clone. The chain links TRBV7-3 to TRBJ2-2; 12 bases map to TRBD2. The J segment lost 5 bases and the V segment lost 5 bases, leaving 3 bases of the junction unmatched. The V gene's germline CDR1 is SGHTA and CDR2 FQGTGA. CDR3 length equals 15 residues. The CDR3 sequence is CASSELAGGTGELFF. The CDR3 bases are TGTGCCAGCAGCGAACTAGCGGGGGGAACCGGGGAGCTGTTTTTT.

The chain has TRBV19 and TRBJ2-7; TRBD2 might be the D (7 bases). The CDR3 runs to 14 residues. Germline V lookup: CDR1 LNHDA, CDR2 SQIVND (reference sequence). The V end lost 3 bases, the J end lost 2 bases, and 11 bases lay between the germline ends. The CDR3 DNA follows: TGTGCCAGTAGTATCGGGGGGCTGGCCTACGAGCAGTACTTC. Amino acids: CASSIGGLAYEQYF. Variable domain in full (rest from reference TRBV19 and TRBJ2-7): DGGITQSPKYLFRKEGQNVTLSCEQNLNHDAMYWYRQDPGQGLRLIYYSQIVNDFQKGDIAEGYSVSREKKESFPLTVTSAQKNPTAFYLCASSIGGLAYEQYFGPGTRLTVT.

This chain links TRBV7-9 with TRBJ2-7, with 9 bases matching TRBD1. V gave up 6 bases and J gave up 1 base; unmatched junction bases: 13. CDR3 size: 17 residues. Germline-derived CDR1 and CDR2 are SEHNR and FQNEAQ (reference sequence). CDR3 loop: CASSSGPRTGASYEQYF. In nucleotides, the CDR3 is TGTGCCAGCAGTTCGGGGCCGAGGACAGGGGCGTCCTACGAGCAGTACTTC.

The gene calls are TRBV5-8 and TRBJ1-4; tentative D call: TRBD1 (5 bases). Germline V gene data show CDR1 as SGHTS and CDR2 as YDEGEE. V gave up 0 bases and J gave up 3 bases, with 9 bases separating them. This CDR3 region has 15 residues. In DNA, the CDR3 is TGTGCCAGCAGCTTGGGTACAGGACCTAATGAAAAACTGTTTTTT. This encodes CASSLGTGPNEKLFF.